Following are 31 T cell receptor beta chains from one sample sequenced in a study of cytomegalovirus exposure and HLA in healthy donors. The PCR was carried out with 60 Vbeta primers and 13 Jbeta primers. Repertoires were generated with immunoSEQ multiplex PCR, while TCRdb's copy carries only in-frame clones and drops some. This sample has roughly 200,000 clones; 75% to 85% occur once, and the top ten carry about 2.3%. The source material was PBMCs. Receptors originate from a woman between 50 and 59 years old in good health and CMV-seronegative.

This clone has more than one count but fewer than ten. This chain links TRBV19 with TRBJ1-3, with TRBD1 matching 11 bases. J was trimmed by 3 bases and V by 3 bases; bases with no gene match: 7. From germline, CDR1 is LNHDA and CDR2 SQIVND (reference sequence). The CDR3 has 17 amino acids. As DNA, the CDR3 is TGTGCCAGTAGTATGGACAGGGGGCGAAACCTTGGAAACACCATATATTTT. Translating gives CASSMDRGRNLGNTIYF. Supplemented by reference TRBV19 and TRBJ1-3, the full variable domain reads DGGITQSPKYLFRKEGQNVTLSCEQNLNHDAMYWYRQDPGQGLRLIYYSQIVNDFQKGDIAEGYSVSREKKESFPLTVTSAQKNPTAFYLCASSMDRGRNLGNTIYFGEGSWLTVV.

The rearrangement joins TRBV27 to TRBJ2-7; TRBD2 is a possible D gene (5 bases). This CDR3 contains 14 residues. V was shortened by 8 bases and J by 2 bases, with 16 bases between the two germline ends. Germline V CDR1 and CDR2: MNHEY, SMNVEV (reference sequence). CDR3 amino acids: CASHLLKRPYEQYF. The CDR3 region has the DNA TGTGCCAGCCACTTACTCAAGCGGCCCTACGAGCAGTACTTC.

V is TRBV28 and J is TRBJ1-3; D possibly corresponds to TRBD1 (6 bases). The CDR3 loop spans 14 amino acids. Looked up from germline, CDR1 is MDHEN and CDR2 is SYDVKM. Trimming shortened V by 4 bases and J by 0 bases, and 7 bases separated the two germline ends. The CDR3 loop reads CASSSRGSGNTIYF. In nucleotides, the CDR3 is TGTGCCAGCAGTTCCAGGGGCTCTGGAAACACCATATATTTT.

CDR3 coding DNA: TGTGCCAGCAGTGAAGAGGGCGGGGAGCAGTTCTTC. Protein product: CASSEEGGEQFF. The genes are TRBV2 and TRBJ2-1; possibly TRBD2 for D (5 bases). V was pared by 1 base and J by 10 bases, with 8 bases between. The CDR3 loop spans 12 amino acids. CDR1 SNHLY and CDR2 FYNNEI come from the germline V gene.

This clone was picked up a small number of times. The chain joins TRBV27 to TRBJ2-2, with 7 bases aligning to TRBD1. Germline trimming cut 6 bases from V and 2 bases from J; bases unmatched to any gene: 3. Germline CDR1 MNHEY, CDR2 SMNVEV (reference sequence). CDR3 length equals 14 residues. This chain's CDR3 is CASRRQGNTGELFF. The CDR3 nucleotides are TGTGCCAGCAGGAGACAGGGAAACACCGGGGAGCTGTTTTTT.

The genes are TRBV4-1 and TRBJ2-3; D is unclear. Trimming removed 1 base from V and 0 bases from J, with 11 bases in between. The CDR3 contains 16 residues. Per the germline V gene, CDR1 is MGHRA and CDR2 is YSYEKL. CDR3 nucleotides: TGCGCCAGCAGCCAAGGCCACCTTGAGAGCACAGATACGCAGTATTTT. Protein product: CASSQGHLESTDTQYF.

This clone was found once. The chain has TRBV5-1 and TRBJ2-1; D is uncertain. Germline CDR1 reads SGHRS; CDR2 reads YFSETQ. V was shortened by 5 bases and J by 3 bases, with 15 bases between the two germline ends. The CDR3 is 15 residues long. The CDR3 reads CASRIGLVGYNEQFF. CDR3 coding DNA: TGCGCCAGCAGAATTGGTCTAGTCGGCTACAATGAGCAGTTCTTC.

This rearrangement joins TRBV19 to TRBJ2-7, with a possible D match to TRBD2 (6 bases). Germline assignment: CDR1 LNHDA and CDR2 SQIVND (reference sequence). Trimming removed 8 bases from V and 3 bases from J, with 14 bases in between. This CDR3 is built from 13 residues. CDR3 bases: TGTGCCAGTGGACCAGGAGCGGGCTACGAGCAGTACTTC. Amino acids: CASGPGAGYEQYF. Full variable domain (rest looked up from reference TRBV19 and TRBJ2-7): DGGITQSPKYLFRKEGQNVTLSCEQNLNHDAMYWYRQDPGQGLRLIYYSQIVNDFQKGDIAEGYSVSREKKESFPLTVTSAQKNPTAFYLCASGPGAGYEQYFGPGTRLTVT.

This clone has just a few counts. This sequence joins TRBV28 and TRBJ2-7; D uncertain. Germline-derived CDR1 and CDR2 are MDHEN and SYDVKM. Trimming shortened V by 3 bases and J by 0 bases, and 6 bases separated the two germline ends. There are 13 residues in the CDR3. The CDR3 coding sequence is TGTGCCAGCAGTTTTGTCCTCTCCTACGAGCAGTACTTC. It translates to CASSFVLSYEQYF. The entire variable domain, with the rest obtained from reference TRBV28 and TRBJ2-7, is as follows: DVKVTQSSRYLVKRTGEKVFLECVQDMDHENMFWYRQDPGLGLRLIYFSYDVKMKEKGDIPEGYSVSREKKERFSLILESASTNQTSMYLCASSFVLSYEQYFGPGTRLTVT.

The CDR3: CASISTGFYNEQFF. In DNA, the CDR3 is TGTGCCAGCATTTCGACAGGCTTCTACAATGAGCAGTTCTTC. The chain has TRBV5-8 and TRBJ2-1; tentatively, D is TRBD1 (6 bases). The V gene lost 6 bases and the J gene lost 3 bases, with 13 bases spanning the gap. Germline loops: CDR1 SGHTS, CDR2 YDEGEE. This CDR3 is built from 14 residues.

The CDR3 nucleotides are TGTGCCAGCAGCGCAGGCTTCGAACAGTGGGTTGAGGAGGCTGAAGCTTTCTTT. It specifies CASSAGFEQWVEEAEAFF. The chain carries TRBV7-2 and TRBJ1-1, with unresolved D. This CDR3 is built from 18 residues. Germline lookup yields CDR1 SGHTA and CDR2 FQGNSA. The V gene lost 5 bases and the J gene lost 6 bases, with 28 bases spanning the gap. Supplemented by reference TRBV7-2 and TRBJ1-1, the full variable domain reads GAGVSQSPSNKVTEKGKDVELRCDPISGHTALYWYRQSLGQGLEFLIYFQGNSAPDKSGLPSDRFSAERTGGSVSTLTIQRTQQEDSAVYLCASSAGFEQWVEEAEAFFGQGTRLTVV.

This rearrangement joins TRBV2 to TRBJ2-3; D is ambiguous. The CDR3 contains 12 residues. Per germline, CDR1 SNHLY and CDR2 FYNNEI. V lost 5 bases to trimming and J lost 5 bases, with 8 bases between them. The CDR3 here is CASSSNVDTQYF. CDR3 coding DNA: TGTGCCAGCAGTAGCAATGTAGATACGCAGTATTTT.

The chain has TRBV4-1 and TRBJ1-2; no clear D gene. The V gene lost 4 bases and the J gene lost 8 bases, with 23 bases spanning the gap. This CDR3 spans 16 amino acids. Germline lookup yields CDR1 MGHRA and CDR2 YSYEKL. DNA for the CDR3: TGCGCCAGCAGCCTAGAATTATCAGGCCAGGTTCGAGGCTACACCTTC. It translates to CASSLELSGQVRGYTF.

The chain combines TRBV30 with TRBJ2-7; TRBD1 is a possible D gene (6 bases). The CDR3 spans 13 residues. Germline assignment: CDR1 GTSNPN and CDR2 SVGIG (reference sequence). Trimming removed 7 bases from V and 0 bases from J, with 13 bases in between. Here the CDR3 DNA reads TGTGCCTACCAACAGGGATCCTCCTACGAGCAGTACTTC. This gives the protein CAYQQGSSYEQYF. The whole variable domain, filled in from reference TRBV30 and TRBJ2-7, reads SQTIHQWPATLVQPVGSPLSLECTVEGTSNPNLYWYRQAAGRGLQLLFYSVGIGQISSEVPQNLSASRPQDRQFILSSKKLLLSDSGFYLCAYQQGSSYEQYFGPGTRLTVT.

This clone was detected a few times. The chain has TRBV7-9 and TRBJ2-1; 9 nucleotides line up with TRBD2. Per germline, CDR1 SEHNR and CDR2 FQNEAQ (reference sequence). The V gene end was trimmed by 4 bases and the J gene end by 3 bases; junction bases not matched to a gene: 4. The CDR3 has 15 amino acids. CDR3 DNA sequence: TGTGCCAGCAGCTCACTAGCGGGTAACTACAATGAGCAGTTCTTC. It translates to CASSSLAGNYNEQFF.

V and J are TRBV5-4 and TRBJ1-2; TRBD1 aligns across 8 bases. The CDR3 is 13 amino acids. In germline, CDR1 is SGHNT, CDR2 YYREEE (reference sequence). Trimming removed 2 bases from V and 4 bases from J; junction bases left unmatched: 1. In DNA form, the CDR3 reads TGTGCCAGCAGCTTCGACAGGGGCTATGGCTACACCTTC. Its protein product is CASSFDRGYGYTF.

CDR3 sequence: CASSQRGNSYNEQFF. CDR3 sequence (DNA): TGTGCCAGCAGCCAAAGAGGCAACTCCTACAATGAGCAGTTCTTC. V and J are TRBV14 and TRBJ2-1; D is uncertain. The CDR3 loop spans 15 amino acids. The V gene lost 2 bases and the J gene lost 0 bases, with 8 bases spanning the gap. Germline CDR1 SGHDN, CDR2 FVKESK.

This chain connects TRBV6-6 to TRBJ2-5; possibly TRBD2 for D (5 bases). The CDR3 spans 11 residues. Germline CDR1 reads MNHNY; CDR2 reads SVGAGI (reference sequence). Trimming stripped 7 bases from V and 5 bases from J, with 8 bases between. The CDR3 protein is CASNGIETQYF. The CDR3 DNA is TGTGCCAGCAACGGGATTGAGACCCAGTACTTC.

This chain uses TRBV9 with TRBJ2-5; TRBD1 matches at 7 bases. The length of the CDR3 is 15 residues. V was clipped by 2 bases and J by 5 bases; unmatched bases: 9. Germline CDR1 reads SGDLS; CDR2 reads YYNGEE. CDR3 DNA: TGTGCCAGCAGCGTCGGACAGGCCGGTAGGGAGACCCAGTACTTC. It codes for CASSVGQAGRETQYF. The full variable domain, with the rest looked up from reference TRBV9 and TRBJ2-5, is DSGVTQTPKHLITATGQRVTLRCSPRSGDLSVYWYQQSLDQGLQFLIQYYNGEERAKGNILERFSAQQFPDLHSELNLSSLELGDSALYFCASSVGQAGRETQYFGPGTRLLVL.

Concerning this clone: A junction boundary mismatches the germline segment, possibly from a read error. The CDR3 sequence is CSSSSTMSSGNTIYF. CDR3 nucleotides: TGTTCCAGCAGCTCCACCATGAGCTCTGGAAACACCATATATTTT. This chain uses TRBV7-9 with TRBJ1-3; D not resolved. This CDR3 comprises 15 residues. Per the germline V gene, CDR1 is SEHNR and CDR2 is FQNEAQ (reference sequence).

This clone was observed a few times. V gene TRBV19 combines with J gene TRBJ2-5, with no clear D. Looked up from germline, CDR1 is LNHDA and CDR2 is SQIVND (reference sequence). The CDR3 is 14 amino acids. V was shortened by 4 bases and J by 0 bases, with 9 bases between the two germline ends. CDR3 DNA: TGTGCCAGTAGTACGCAGGCACACCAAGAGACCCAGTACTTC. Translating gives CASSTQAHQETQYF.

CDR3 in amino acids: CSFTPDHGGEYEQYF. The CDR3, as DNA: TGCAGCTTTACCCCCGACCACGGGGGGGAGTACGAGCAGTACTTC. V usage is TRBV29-1 and J usage is TRBJ2-7; 8 nucleotides agree with TRBD2. CDR3 length: 15 residues. Germline V gene lookup returns CDR1 SQVTM and CDR2 ANQGSEA. V trimming: 8 bases; J trimming: 4 bases; junction bases outside the gene matches: 16.

The chain employs TRBV29-1 and TRBJ2-5; 12 bases fit TRBD2. Judging by the DNA end, TRBJ2-7 fits better; the J call may be wrong. Looked up from germline, CDR1 is SQVTM and CDR2 is ANQGSEA. The CDR3 is 16 amino acids. In DNA, the CDR3 is TGCAGCGTTGATCGACTAGCGGGAGAACTCAACTACGAGCAGTACTTC. As protein: CSVDRLAGELNYEQYF.

CDR3 nucleotides: TGTGCCAGCAGTTACACAACTAGGGATACGCAGTATTTT. Its translation: CASSYTTRDTQYF. The V gene is TRBV6-6, the J gene TRBJ2-3; D might be TRBD2 (5 bases). V was clipped by 2 bases and J by 6 bases, with 9 bases between them. CDR1 is MNHNY, CDR2 SVGAGI, per germline (reference sequence). The CDR3 spans 13 residues.

This chain connects TRBV6-1 to TRBJ1-2; 7 bases fit TRBD1. The V and J ends lost 2 bases and 2 bases, in that order; junction bases with no gene match: 5. The CDR3 runs 15 residues. Germline V CDR1 and CDR2: MNHNS, SASEGT. The CDR3 sequence is CASSEKGGGNYGYTF. For the CDR3, the DNA is TGTGCCAGCAGTGAAAAAGGGGGCGGAAACTATGGCTACACCTTC.

The chain recombines TRBV10-1 with TRBJ2-1, with TRBD2 matching 11 bases. CDR3 length: 16 residues. Germline values: CDR1 WNHNN, CDR2 SYGVQD (reference sequence). Germline trimming cut 5 bases from V and 5 bases from J; bases unmatched to any gene: 8. The CDR3 DNA follows: TGCGCCAGCAGTACCTTAGCGGGAGGGGGTAACAATGAGCAGTTCTTC. This sequence encodes CASSTLAGGGNNEQFF.

V is TRBV5-1 and J is TRBJ1-5; D is undetermined. The CDR3 has 13 residues. The germline V gene has CDR1 SGHRS and CDR2 YFSETQ. Trimming left V 3 bases short and J 1 base short, with 5 bases between. CDR3 protein: CASSYGSNQPQHF. CDR3 DNA: TGCGCCAGCAGCTACGGGAGCAATCAGCCCCAGCATTTT.

The chain employs TRBV19 and TRBJ1-4; 10 nucleotides match TRBD1. Germline V gene sequence: CDR1 LNHDA, CDR2 SQIVND (reference sequence). The CDR3 totals 13 residues. V was clipped by 7 bases and J by 7 bases; unmatched bases: 3. The CDR3 loop is CASKRDRGEKLFF. CDR3 coding DNA: TGTGCCAGTAAGCGGGACAGGGGTGAAAAACTGTTTTTT. Together with reference TRBV19 and TRBJ1-4, the CDR3 gives the full variable domain: DGGITQSPKYLFRKEGQNVTLSCEQNLNHDAMYWYRQDPGQGLRLIYYSQIVNDFQKGDIAEGYSVSREKKESFPLTVTSAQKNPTAFYLCASKRDRGEKLFFGSGTQLSVL.

Turning to this clone: The sample contains more than one DNA sequence encoding this CDR3. The chain employs TRBV19 and TRBJ1-1; tentatively, D is TRBD1 (5 bases). This CDR3 has 17 amino acids. CDR1 is LNHDA, CDR2 SQIVND, per germline (reference sequence). V lost 4 bases and J 1 base, leaving 19 bases between the germline ends. CDR3 sequence: CASSSIGRGVGNTEAFF. The CDR3 DNA sequence: TGTGCCAGTAGTAGTATTGGGCGGGGCGTAGGGAACACTGAAGCTTTCTTT. The variable domain in full, with the rest retrieved from reference TRBV19 and TRBJ1-1, is DGGITQSPKYLFRKEGQNVTLSCEQNLNHDAMYWYRQDPGQGLRLIYYSQIVNDFQKGDIAEGYSVSREKKESFPLTVTSAQKNPTAFYLCASSSIGRGVGNTEAFFGQGTRLTVV.

The gene calls are TRBV11-1 and TRBJ1-1; no clear D gene. Germline V gene lookup returns CDR1 SGHAT and CDR2 FQDESV (reference sequence). The length of the CDR3 is 15 residues. Trimming stripped 0 bases from V and 0 bases from J, with 8 bases between. The CDR3 sequence: CASSLAWAMNTEAFF. The CDR3 nucleotides are TGTGCCAGCAGCTTAGCGTGGGCGATGAACACTGAAGCTTTCTTT.

V usage is TRBV7-6 and J usage is TRBJ2-7; TRBD2 is a possible D gene (6 bases). The CDR3 has 12 amino acids. Trimming cost V 5 bases and J 7 bases, with 12 bases left between them. Germline loops: CDR1 SGHVS, CDR2 FNYEAQ. CDR3 coding DNA: TGTGCCAGCAGCCCCCCCCGGGGGGAGCAGTACTTC. Encoded protein: CASSPPRGEQYF.